A selection of T cell receptor beta chains follows, all from one sample in a study of blood T cell repertoires in COVID-19. Some clones are missing from TCRdb's copy, which holds only in-frame ones; the method was immunoSEQ multiplex PCR. There are tens of thousands of clones in the sample; roughly 89% occur only once, and around 5% lies in the top ten. The source material was peripheral blood. The receptors originated from a woman aged 50 to 60 with active COVID-19. Both conserved end residues are part of each CDR3. The order of the fields is D gene, J gene, clone size, V gene, CDR3 DNA, CDR3 protein. D genes are given only for firm matches. Rows may omit the clone size; those that give it use once, few, many or a size class.

d_gene: TRBD1; j_gene: TRBJ2-5; abundance: .; v_gene: TRBV7-9; CDR3nt: TGTGCCAGCAGCTTAGGGGACAGACCCCTGGAGACCCAGTACTTC; CDR3aa: CASSLGDRPLETQYF
d_gene: TRBD2; j_gene: TRBJ2-7; abundance: .; v_gene: TRBV29-1; CDR3nt: TGCAGCGTTGAAGGACTAGCGGGATATAGTCCCTACGAGCAGTACTTC; CDR3aa: CSVEGLAGYSPYEQYF
d_gene: .; j_gene: TRBJ1-2; abundance: .; v_gene: TRBV28; CDR3nt: TGTGCCAGCGGTGGAGTCGGACAGCAGCTCTATGGCTACACCTTC; CDR3aa: CASGGVGQQLYGYTF
d_gene: TRBD2; j_gene: TRBJ2-3; abundance: .; v_gene: TRBV5-1; CDR3nt: TGCGCCAGCAGCTTGTCGACGGGAGGAAATTCAGATACGCAGTATTTT; CDR3aa: CASSLSTGGNSDTQYF
d_gene: .; j_gene: TRBJ2-1; abundance: .; v_gene: TRBV12-5; CDR3nt: TGTGCTAGTTGCCCCTATAGCGGAATTAGAGGGGCCTACAATGAGCAGTTCTTC; CDR3aa: CASCPYSGIRGAYNEQFF
d_gene: TRBD2; j_gene: TRBJ2-6; abundance: .; v_gene: TRBV7-3; CDR3nt: TGTGCCAGCAGCCTTTCATATACGGGAGGGCCGGACTCTGGGGCCAACGTCCTGACTTTC; CDR3aa: CASSLSYTGGPDSGANVLTF
d_gene: .; j_gene: TRBJ2-1; abundance: .; v_gene: TRBV25-1; CDR3nt: TGTGCCAGCAGTGAACTGCCGGGACTGCAGTTCTTC; CDR3aa: CASSELPGLQFF
d_gene: TRBD1; j_gene: TRBJ1-3; abundance: .; v_gene: TRBV15; CDR3nt: TGTGCCACCGGCGGCAGGGGGACTGGAAACACCATATATTTT; CDR3aa: CATGGRGTGNTIYF
d_gene: .; j_gene: TRBJ2-1; abundance: .; v_gene: TRBV30; CDR3nt: TGTGCCTGGAGTACCCGGGGATACAATGAGCAGTTCTTC; CDR3aa: CAWSTRGYNEQFF
d_gene: .; j_gene: TRBJ2-7; abundance: .; v_gene: TRBV2; CDR3nt: TGTGCCACCCAAGACTTAACCGCCTACGAGCAGTACTTC; CDR3aa: CATQDLTAYEQYF
d_gene: .; j_gene: TRBJ1-6; abundance: .; v_gene: TRBV28; CDR3nt: TGTGCCAGCAGCAAGCGAACCAATAATTCACCCCTCCACTTT; CDR3aa: CASSKRTNNSPLHF
d_gene: .; j_gene: TRBJ2-3; abundance: once; v_gene: TRBV30; CDR3nt: TGTGCCTGGAGTAAGTCAGGGCTGGGCACAGATACGCAGTATTTT; CDR3aa: CAWSKSGLGTDTQYF
d_gene: .; j_gene: TRBJ1-1; abundance: .; v_gene: TRBV12-3/TRBV12-4; CDR3nt: TGTGCCAGCAGTTTCCCAGGGGCCAGGGCTTTCTTT; CDR3aa: CASSFPGARAFF
d_gene: TRBD2; j_gene: TRBJ2-2; abundance: once; v_gene: TRBV18; CDR3nt: TGTGCCAGCTCACCGCTCGGACTAGCGGGAATAAACACCGGGGAGCTGTTTTTT; CDR3aa: CASSPLGLAGINTGELFF
d_gene: TRBD1; j_gene: TRBJ1-1; abundance: .; v_gene: TRBV5-1; CDR3nt: TGCGCCAGCAGCCCAGGGACAGAGAACACTGAAGCTTTCTTT; CDR3aa: CASSPGTENTEAFF
d_gene: TRBD1; j_gene: TRBJ1-1; abundance: .; v_gene: TRBV19; CDR3nt: TGTGCCAGTAGTATAGGACAGGGTGGGAGCACTGAAGCTTTCTTT; CDR3aa: CASSIGQGGSTEAFF
d_gene: .; j_gene: TRBJ1-5; abundance: .; v_gene: TRBV27; CDR3nt: TGTGCCAGCAGTTTAGGAGGCGGGCTTAGCAATCAGCCCCAGCATTTT; CDR3aa: CASSLGGGLSNQPQHF
d_gene: .; j_gene: TRBJ1-1; abundance: .; v_gene: TRBV21-1; CDR3nt: TGTGCCAGCAGCAACGTCGGGACTGAAGCTTTCTTT; CDR3aa: CASSNVGTEAFF
d_gene: TRBD1; j_gene: TRBJ1-2; abundance: few; v_gene: TRBV3-1/TRBV3-2; CDR3nt: TGTGCCAGCAGCCTCACAGGGGAACGTGGCTACACCTTC; CDR3aa: CASSLTGERGYTF
d_gene: TRBD1; j_gene: TRBJ1-1; abundance: .; v_gene: TRBV6-6; CDR3nt: TGTGCCAGCAGTTACTTGGGACAGGGGGAAGGGACTGAAGCTTTCTTT; CDR3aa: CASSYLGQGEGTEAFF
d_gene: TRBD1; j_gene: TRBJ1-1; abundance: .; v_gene: TRBV5-3; CDR3nt: TGTGCCAGAAGCTTGTCAGGACAGGGGAGCACTGAAGCTTTCTTT; CDR3aa: CARSLSGQGSTEAFF
d_gene: TRBD2; j_gene: TRBJ2-3; abundance: .; v_gene: TRBV5-1; CDR3nt: TGCGCCAGCAGCTTGGGACTAGCGGGAGGGCCGACGACAGATACGCAGTATTTT; CDR3aa: CASSLGLAGGPTTDTQYF
d_gene: .; j_gene: TRBJ2-7; abundance: .; v_gene: TRBV18; CDR3nt: TGTGCCAGCTCACCATCGCGGGATTCCTACGAGCAGTACTTC; CDR3aa: CASSPSRDSYEQYF
d_gene: TRBD2; j_gene: TRBJ2-5; abundance: .; v_gene: TRBV11-2; CDR3nt: TGTGCCAGCAGCTTGGGCGGGAGGCGAGAGACCCAGTACTTC; CDR3aa: CASSLGGRRETQYF
d_gene: TRBD1; j_gene: TRBJ1-3; abundance: .; v_gene: TRBV7-8; CDR3nt: TGTGCCAGCAGCCTTGGGACAGGGGCTGGAAACACCATATATTTT; CDR3aa: CASSLGTGAGNTIYF
d_gene: TRBD1; j_gene: TRBJ1-2; abundance: .; v_gene: TRBV9; CDR3nt: TGTGCCAGCAGCGTAGGGACAGGGGACGGCTACACCTTC; CDR3aa: CASSVGTGDGYTF
d_gene: TRBD1; j_gene: TRBJ2-7; abundance: .; v_gene: TRBV27; CDR3nt: TGTGCCAGCAGTTTCACGACAGGGGGCTCCTACGAGCAGTACTTC; CDR3aa: CASSFTTGGSYEQYF
d_gene: .; j_gene: TRBJ1-4; abundance: .; v_gene: TRBV19; CDR3nt: TGTGCCAGTAGATGGGCTCGTTCAACTAATGAAAAACTGTTTTTT; CDR3aa: CASRWARSTNEKLFF
d_gene: TRBD2; j_gene: TRBJ2-1; abundance: .; v_gene: TRBV6-2/TRBV6-3; CDR3nt: TGTGCCAGCAGCTCCCCCACTAGCGGGAGCATGGCCCTGGGCGGGATCTTC; CDR3aa: CASSSPTSGSMALGGIF
d_gene: .; j_gene: TRBJ2-1; abundance: .; v_gene: TRBV4-1; CDR3nt: TGCGCCAGCAGCCAAGAGACTCTAGTAACTCAGCAGTTCTTC; CDR3aa: CASSQETLVTQQFF
d_gene: TRBD1; j_gene: TRBJ1-2; abundance: .; v_gene: TRBV5-1; CDR3nt: TGCGCCAGCAGCACCCAACCTCAGGGGGCGAACTATGGCTACACCTTC; CDR3aa: CASSTQPQGANYGYTF
d_gene: TRBD2; j_gene: TRBJ2-7; abundance: .; v_gene: TRBV5-1; CDR3nt: TGCGCCAGCAGCAACGCCGGGGGGTACGAGCAGTACTTC; CDR3aa: CASSNAGGYEQYF
d_gene: TRBD1; j_gene: TRBJ2-3; abundance: once; v_gene: TRBV9; CDR3nt: TGTGCCAGCAGCGTAGGGGGACAGGAGACAGATACGCAGTATTTT; CDR3aa: CASSVGGQETDTQYF
d_gene: TRBD1; j_gene: TRBJ1-3; abundance: .; v_gene: TRBV5-5; CDR3nt: TGTGCCAGCAGCTCCGGGACAGGGGGCCCTGGAAACACCATATATTTT; CDR3aa: CASSSGTGGPGNTIYF
d_gene: TRBD1; j_gene: TRBJ1-1; abundance: .; v_gene: TRBV5-5; CDR3nt: TGTGCCAGCAGCTCCACAGGGGGCACTGAAGCTTTCTTT; CDR3aa: CASSSTGGTEAFF
d_gene: TRBD1; j_gene: TRBJ1-1; abundance: .; v_gene: TRBV5-5; CDR3nt: TGTGCCAGCAGCTTGGGCACAGGGGGCCACACTGAAGCTTTCTTT; CDR3aa: CASSLGTGGHTEAFF
d_gene: .; j_gene: TRBJ2-3; abundance: .; v_gene: TRBV30; CDR3nt: TGTGCCTGGAGTGTACAGCTAGCGCCGAGCACAGATACGCAGTATTTT; CDR3aa: CAWSVQLAPSTDTQYF
d_gene: .; j_gene: TRBJ2-7; abundance: .; v_gene: TRBV19; CDR3nt: TGTGCCAGTAGTATCGGAGGGACCTCTACCTACGAGCAGTACTTC; CDR3aa: CASSIGGTSTYEQYF
d_gene: TRBD2; j_gene: TRBJ2-1; abundance: .; v_gene: TRBV7-3; CDR3nt: TGTGCCAGCAGCTCCGGGACTAGCGGGAGGTACGGCAATGAGCAGTTCTTC; CDR3aa: CASSSGTSGRYGNEQFF
d_gene: .; j_gene: TRBJ2-7; abundance: .; v_gene: TRBV9; CDR3nt: TGTGCCAGCAGCGTAGCGGGAGGGGGCTTATACGAGCAGTACTTC; CDR3aa: CASSVAGGGLYEQYF
d_gene: .; j_gene: TRBJ2-3; abundance: .; v_gene: TRBV9; CDR3nt: TGTGCCAGCGCGGAGTCGGGGGGCACAGATACGCAGTATTTT; CDR3aa: CASAESGGTDTQYF
d_gene: .; j_gene: TRBJ1-1; abundance: .; v_gene: TRBV3-1/TRBV3-2; CDR3nt: TGTGCCAGCAGCTCAAGTCATGGGCAGGGCACTGAAGCTTTCTTT; CDR3aa: CASSSSHGQGTEAFF
d_gene: .; j_gene: TRBJ1-1; abundance: .; v_gene: TRBV3-1/TRBV3-2; CDR3nt: TGTGCCAGCAGCCAAAAAGGGGGGGCTGAAGCTTTCTTT; CDR3aa: CASSQKGGAEAFF
d_gene: .; j_gene: TRBJ2-5; abundance: .; v_gene: TRBV29-1; CDR3nt: TGCAGCGTTGAAGTTGGCAACCTGTGGGAGACCCAGTACTTC; CDR3aa: CSVEVGNLWETQYF
d_gene: .; j_gene: TRBJ1-2; abundance: .; v_gene: TRBV9; CDR3nt: TGTGCCAGCAGTTCAAAGGGGACACTTTCTAACTATGGCTACACCTTC; CDR3aa: CASSSKGTLSNYGYTF
d_gene: .; j_gene: TRBJ1-6; abundance: .; v_gene: TRBV5-1; CDR3nt: TGCGCCAGCAGCTTGGACCCCAACGGGGTTTCACCCCTCCACTTT; CDR3aa: CASSLDPNGVSPLHF
d_gene: TRBD2; j_gene: TRBJ2-7; abundance: .; v_gene: TRBV6-5; CDR3nt: TGTGCCAGCATCCCGAACCAGGGAGGGGTGTACGAGCAGTACTTC; CDR3aa: CASIPNQGGVYEQYF
d_gene: .; j_gene: TRBJ2-3; abundance: .; v_gene: TRBV7-2; CDR3nt: TGTGCCAGCAGCATAGGGCGGGGAAGCACAGATACGCAGTATTTT; CDR3aa: CASSIGRGSTDTQYF
d_gene: .; j_gene: TRBJ2-2; abundance: .; v_gene: TRBV6-1; CDR3nt: TGTGCCAGCAGTGCCCAGTCGGCAGGGATAACGACCGGGGAGCTGTTTTTT; CDR3aa: CASSAQSAGITTGELFF
d_gene: TRBD2; j_gene: TRBJ2-5; abundance: .; v_gene: TRBV18; CDR3nt: TGTGCCAGCTCACGACCTAGCGGGAGGGCCCGAGAGACCCAGTACTTC; CDR3aa: CASSRPSGRARETQYF
d_gene: .; j_gene: TRBJ2-1; abundance: .; v_gene: TRBV15; CDR3nt: TGTGCCACCAGCAGAGATTTAGCGGTATACAATGAGCAGTTCTTC; CDR3aa: CATSRDLAVYNEQFF